These T cell receptor beta chains were read from a single sample in a study of neurological immune-mediated disorders. TCRdb re-analysed the 5' RACE reads in MiXCR, keeping a single row per CDR3 protein. This sample carries under 45,000 distinct CDR3 sequences, more than 12% of them seen once, and the ten largest clones take around 4%. Sequenced sample: CD4+ T cells from blood. The receptors stem from a woman aged 55-69 years with HTLV-1-associated myelopathy (HAM/TSP). Each CDR3 is given with its conserved first and last residue. A D gene is named only where the DNA matches it firmly. Size is omitted from some rows. Given values are once, few, many or a class for expanded clones.

J gene: TRBJ2-7
CDR3 length: 14
clone size: once
D gene: NA
V gene: TRBV5-1
CDR3 protein: CASSLAGERDEQYF
CDR3 DNA: TGCGCCAGCAGCTTGGCGGGGGAAAGAGACGAGCAGTACTTT

J gene: TRBJ1-6
CDR3 length: 16
clone size: many
D gene: TRBD1
V gene: TRBV2
CDR3 protein: CASSRDSSENNSPLHF
CDR3 DNA: TGTGCCAGCAGTCGGGACAGCTCGGAGAATAATTCACCCCTCCACTTT

J gene: TRBJ2-7
CDR3 length: 15
clone size: NA
D gene: NA
V gene: TRBV20-1
CDR3 protein: CSARTPTRGGPEQYF
CDR3 DNA: TGCAGTGCTAGGACCCCAACACGAGGGGGACCCGAGCAGTACTTC

J gene: TRBJ1-1
CDR3 length: 13
clone size: many
D gene: NA
V gene: TRBV7-2
CDR3 protein: CASSLARGTEAFF
CDR3 DNA: TGTGCCAGCAGCTTAGCGCGGGGCACTGAAGCTTTCTTT

J gene: TRBJ2-3
CDR3 length: 11
clone size: few
D gene: NA
V gene: TRBV29-1
CDR3 protein: CSVLGADTQYF
CDR3 DNA: TGCAGCGTCCTCGGCGCGGATACGCAGTATTTT

J gene: TRBJ2-1
CDR3 length: 16
clone size: many
D gene: TRBD2
V gene: TRBV20-1
CDR3 protein: CSAETGLAGGHNEQFF
CDR3 DNA: TGCAGTGCGGAAACCGGACTAGCGGGGGGGCACAATGAGCAGTTCTTC

J gene: TRBJ2-3
CDR3 length: 16
clone size: many
D gene: TRBD2
V gene: TRBV20-1
CDR3 protein: CSARDWAGERTDTQYF
CDR3 DNA: TGCAGTGCTAGAGATTGGGCGGGGGAACGCACAGATACGCAGTATTTT

J gene: TRBJ1-1
CDR3 length: 13
clone size: many
D gene: TRBD1
V gene: TRBV20-1
CDR3 protein: CSASRQGATEAFF
CDR3 DNA: TGCAGTGCATCCAGACAGGGGGCGACTGAAGCTTTCTTT

J gene: TRBJ2-7
CDR3 length: 13
clone size: many
D gene: NA
V gene: TRBV3-1
CDR3 protein: CASSPIEGGQQYF
CDR3 DNA: TGTGCCAGCAGCCCCATAGAGGGGGGGCAACAGTACTTC

J gene: TRBJ2-6
CDR3 length: 15
clone size: many
D gene: NA
V gene: TRBV5-1
CDR3 protein: CASSLRVPGANVLTF
CDR3 DNA: TGCGCCAGCAGCCTGAGGGTACCTGGGGCCAACGTCCTGACTTTC

J gene: TRBJ2-7
CDR3 length: 15
clone size: many
D gene: NA
V gene: TRBV6-5
CDR3 protein: CASSSSSATPYEQYF
CDR3 DNA: TGTGCCAGCAGTTCCAGTTCCGCCACCCCCTACGAGCAGTACTTC

J gene: TRBJ2-3
CDR3 length: 16
clone size: many
D gene: TRBD2
V gene: TRBV20-1
CDR3 protein: CSASGIAGGPADTQYF
CDR3 DNA: TGCAGTGCTAGTGGTATAGCGGGGGGGCCGGCAGATACGCAGTATTTT

J gene: TRBJ2-3
CDR3 length: 14
clone size: many
D gene: NA
V gene: TRBV6-2/TRBV6-3
CDR3 protein: CASSYIGGRDTQYF
CDR3 DNA: TGTGCCAGCAGTTACATCGGGGGCAGAGATACGCAGTATTTT

J gene: TRBJ2-7
CDR3 length: 15
clone size: NA
D gene: TRBD1
V gene: TRBV28
CDR3 protein: CASSNRGVVAYEQYF
CDR3 DNA: TGTGCCAGCAGTAACAGGGGCGTGGTGGCCTACGAGCAGTACTTC

J gene: TRBJ2-5
CDR3 length: 15
clone size: many
D gene: NA
V gene: TRBV28
CDR3 protein: CASSMTQTVRETQYF
CDR3 DNA: TGTGCCAGCAGTATGACACAGACAGTGCGGGAGACCCAGTACTTC

J gene: TRBJ2-3
CDR3 length: 19
clone size: many
D gene: NA
V gene: TRBV12-3/TRBV12-4
CDR3 protein: CASSNRGGALDIITDTQYF
CDR3 DNA: TGTGCCAGCAGTAACAGGGGAGGAGCATTAGACATCATCACAGATACGCAGTATTTT

J gene: TRBJ1-2
CDR3 length: 15
clone size: many
D gene: TRBD1
V gene: TRBV5-5
CDR3 protein: CASSLSEGANYGYTF
CDR3 DNA: TGTGCCAGCAGCTTGTCTGAGGGGGCGAACTATGGCTACACCTTC

J gene: TRBJ1-1
CDR3 length: 17
clone size: few
D gene: TRBD1
V gene: TRBV6-2/TRBV6-3
CDR3 protein: CASSYVPGQGMNTEAFF
CDR3 DNA: TGTGCCAGCAGTTACGTCCCGGGACAGGGGATGAACACTGAAGCTTTCTTT

J gene: TRBJ2-3
CDR3 length: 18
clone size: NA
D gene: TRBD2
V gene: TRBV4-3
CDR3 protein: CASSQDPSGGVRADTQYF
CDR3 DNA: TGCGCCAGCAGCCAAGACCCTAGCGGGGGGGTTAGGGCAGATACGCAGTATTTT

J gene: TRBJ2-1
CDR3 length: 17
clone size: many
D gene: NA
V gene: TRBV7-2
CDR3 protein: CASSLGISGVSYIEQFF
CDR3 DNA: TGTGCCAGCAGCTTAGGGATTTCGGGGGTTTCCTACATTGAGCAGTTCTTC

J gene: TRBJ2-4
CDR3 length: 15
clone size: many
D gene: NA
V gene: TRBV10-3
CDR3 protein: CAISAQGTAKNIQYF
CDR3 DNA: TGTGCCATCAGTGCACAGGGTACGGCCAAAAACATTCAGTACTTC

J gene: TRBJ1-1
CDR3 length: 19
clone size: many
D gene: TRBD1
V gene: TRBV20-1
CDR3 protein: CSATGLDKGQGALNTEAFF
CDR3 DNA: TGCAGTGCTACTGGTCTTGATAAGGGACAGGGGGCACTGAACACTGAAGCTTTCTTT